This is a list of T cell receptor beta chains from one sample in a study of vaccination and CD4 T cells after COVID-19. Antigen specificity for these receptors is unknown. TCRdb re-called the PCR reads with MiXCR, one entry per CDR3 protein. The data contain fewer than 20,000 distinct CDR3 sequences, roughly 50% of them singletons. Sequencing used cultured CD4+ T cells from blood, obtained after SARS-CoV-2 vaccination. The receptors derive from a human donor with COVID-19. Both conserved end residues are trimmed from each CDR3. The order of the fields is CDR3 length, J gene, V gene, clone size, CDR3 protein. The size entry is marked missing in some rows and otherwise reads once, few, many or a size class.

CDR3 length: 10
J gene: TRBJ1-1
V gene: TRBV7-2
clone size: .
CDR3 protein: ASSGGVRETF

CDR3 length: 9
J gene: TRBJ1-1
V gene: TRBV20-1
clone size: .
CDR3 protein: SAPGNTEAF

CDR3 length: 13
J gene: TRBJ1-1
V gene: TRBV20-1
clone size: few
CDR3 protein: SASPFGGGNTEAF

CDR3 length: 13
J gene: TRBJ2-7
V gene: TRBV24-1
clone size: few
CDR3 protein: ATSDPRRGTYEQY

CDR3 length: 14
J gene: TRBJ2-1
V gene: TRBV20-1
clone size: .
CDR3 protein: SARDRMAGRYNEQF

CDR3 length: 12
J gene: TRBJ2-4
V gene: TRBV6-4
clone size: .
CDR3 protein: ASKSTGAKNIQY

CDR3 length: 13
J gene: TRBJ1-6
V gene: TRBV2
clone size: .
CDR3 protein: ARGSAGTHNSPLH

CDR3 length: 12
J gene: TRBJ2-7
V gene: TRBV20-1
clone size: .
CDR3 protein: SAVGGFQSYEQY

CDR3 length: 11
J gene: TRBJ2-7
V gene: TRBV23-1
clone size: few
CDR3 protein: ASSGGTVDEQY

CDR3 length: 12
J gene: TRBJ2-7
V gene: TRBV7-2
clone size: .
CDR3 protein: ASSSGRLAYEQY

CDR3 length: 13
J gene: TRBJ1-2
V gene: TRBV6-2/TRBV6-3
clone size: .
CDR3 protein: ASKNGGEPLYGYT

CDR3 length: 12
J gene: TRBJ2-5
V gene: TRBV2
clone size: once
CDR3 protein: ASSEVDRGETQY

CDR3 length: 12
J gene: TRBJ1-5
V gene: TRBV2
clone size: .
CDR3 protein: ASSPGQGDQPQH

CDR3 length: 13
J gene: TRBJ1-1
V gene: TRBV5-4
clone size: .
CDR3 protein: ASSLAKGANTEAF

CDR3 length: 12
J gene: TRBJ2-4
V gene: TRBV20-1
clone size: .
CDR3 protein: SAHPTRSQNIQY

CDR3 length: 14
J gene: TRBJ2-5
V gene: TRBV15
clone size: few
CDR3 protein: ATSRGGTGGQETQY

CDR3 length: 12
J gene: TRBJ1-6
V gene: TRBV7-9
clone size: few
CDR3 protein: ASSPDGERGPLH

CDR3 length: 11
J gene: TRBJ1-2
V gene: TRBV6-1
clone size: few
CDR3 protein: ASSGTDDYGYT

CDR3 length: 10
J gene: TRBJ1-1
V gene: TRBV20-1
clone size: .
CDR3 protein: SARESTGRAF

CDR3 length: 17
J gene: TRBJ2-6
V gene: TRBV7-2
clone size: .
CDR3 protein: ASSLILLAGDSGANVLT

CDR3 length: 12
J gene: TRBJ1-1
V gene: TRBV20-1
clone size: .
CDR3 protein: SAPFVGMNTEAF

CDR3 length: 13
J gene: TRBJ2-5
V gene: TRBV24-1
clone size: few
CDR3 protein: ATSEGTGIGETQY

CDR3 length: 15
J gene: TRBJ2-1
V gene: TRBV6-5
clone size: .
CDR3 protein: ASSYDGFTGGSNEQF

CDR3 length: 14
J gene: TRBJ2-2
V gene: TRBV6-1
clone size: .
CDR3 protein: ASSLLGAGGTGELF

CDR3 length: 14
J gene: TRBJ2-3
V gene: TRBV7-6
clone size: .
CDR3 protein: ASSRPAAGATDTQY

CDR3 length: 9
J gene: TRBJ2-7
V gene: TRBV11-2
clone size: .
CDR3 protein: ASSTAREQY

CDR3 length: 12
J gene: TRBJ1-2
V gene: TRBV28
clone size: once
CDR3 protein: ASSLVGGGGGYA

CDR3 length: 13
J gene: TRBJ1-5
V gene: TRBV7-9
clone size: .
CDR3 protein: ASSLDSSANQPQH

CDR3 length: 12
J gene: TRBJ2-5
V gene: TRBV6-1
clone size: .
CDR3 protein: ASSASGVQETQY

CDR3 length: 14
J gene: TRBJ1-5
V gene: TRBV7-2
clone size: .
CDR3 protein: ASSFRPGVSNQPQH

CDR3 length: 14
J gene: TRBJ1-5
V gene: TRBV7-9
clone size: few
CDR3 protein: ASSFHRTGSNQPQH

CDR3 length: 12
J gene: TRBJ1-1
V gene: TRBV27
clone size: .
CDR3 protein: ASSWDRGGTEAF

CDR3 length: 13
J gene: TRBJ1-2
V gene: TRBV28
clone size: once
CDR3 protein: ASRTVGEGGYGYT

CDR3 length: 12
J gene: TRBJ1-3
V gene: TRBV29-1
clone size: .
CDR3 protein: SVVDRSSGNTIY

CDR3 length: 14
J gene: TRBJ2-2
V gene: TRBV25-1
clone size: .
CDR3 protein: ASSESDRFRTGELF

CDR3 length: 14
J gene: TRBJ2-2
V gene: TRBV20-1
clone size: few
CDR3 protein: SAKPSGAPGTGELF

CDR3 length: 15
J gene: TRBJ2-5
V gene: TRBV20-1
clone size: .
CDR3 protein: SARMALAGGYQETQY

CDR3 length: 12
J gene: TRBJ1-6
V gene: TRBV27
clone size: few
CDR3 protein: ASSLTSEGRTLH